This T cell receptor (beta chain) comes out of a study of low-dose radiotherapy and immunotherapy resistance in tumors. Whole-study context: Every 2 weeks, cohort 1 got 0.5 Gy, reaching 6.5 Gy to the planning target volume. It was every two weeks, one day before radiation and immunotherapy, that intravenous cyclophosphamide 200 mg/m2 was given.

Losses at the gene ends were 2 bases for V and 10 bases for J; bases not matched to a gene: 6. From germline, CDR1 is MDHEN and CDR2 SYDVKM. The CDR3 totals 16 residues. This clonotype was counted ten times or more. Alpha and beta chains were covered, as first-strand cDNA relied on TRAV- and TRBV-specific primers. TCR amplification ran approximately 20 PCR cycles using constant-region and V-primer adapter primers. Following isolation, mRNA was amplified via in vitro transcription. TCRdb reprocessed the reads via MiXCR and lists one record per CDR3 protein. The table has about 91,000 distinct CDR3 sequences, approximately 22% seen once. The time point is: after trial treatment. Treatment specified: LDRT plus nivolumab, ipilimumab, low-dose cyclophosphamide and aspirin (RACIN trial). Nivolumab, ipilimumab, aspirin, low-dose cyclophosphamide and low-dose radiotherapy were all administered to the donors.

This chain links TRBV28 with TRBJ1-6; 12 bases fit TRBD1. This receptor was obtained from a female donor with ovarian cancer. Sequences were derived from PBMCs, sampled after low-dose radiotherapy plus immunotherapy. The chain's CDR3 is CASSLGTGGEWSPLHF. CDR3 in DNA: TGTGCCAGCAGTTTAGGGACAGGGGGCGAGTGGTCACCCCTCCACTTT.